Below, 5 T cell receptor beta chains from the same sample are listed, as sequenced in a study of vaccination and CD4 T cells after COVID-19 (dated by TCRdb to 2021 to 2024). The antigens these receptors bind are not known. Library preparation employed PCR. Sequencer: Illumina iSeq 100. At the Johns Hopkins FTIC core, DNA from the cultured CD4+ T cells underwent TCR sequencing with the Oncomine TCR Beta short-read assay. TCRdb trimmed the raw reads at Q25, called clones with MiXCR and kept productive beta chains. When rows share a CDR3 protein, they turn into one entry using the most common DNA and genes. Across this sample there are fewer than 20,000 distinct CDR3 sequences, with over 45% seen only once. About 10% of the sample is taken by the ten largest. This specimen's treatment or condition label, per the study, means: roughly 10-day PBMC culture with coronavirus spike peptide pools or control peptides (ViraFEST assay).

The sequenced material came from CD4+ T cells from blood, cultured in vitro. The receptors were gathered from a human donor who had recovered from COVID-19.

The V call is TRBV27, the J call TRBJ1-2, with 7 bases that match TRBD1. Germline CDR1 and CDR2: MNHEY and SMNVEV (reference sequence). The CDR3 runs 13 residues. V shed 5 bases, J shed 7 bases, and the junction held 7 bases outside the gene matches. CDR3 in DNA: TGTGCCAGCAGTAACAGACAGGGTTCTGGCTACACCTTC. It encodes CASSNRQGSGYTF.

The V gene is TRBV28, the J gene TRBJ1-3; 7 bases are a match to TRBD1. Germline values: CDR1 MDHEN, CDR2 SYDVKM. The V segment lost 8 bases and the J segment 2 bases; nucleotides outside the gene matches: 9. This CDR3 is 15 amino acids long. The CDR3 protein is CASYPATGTGNTIYF. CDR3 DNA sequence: TGTGCCAGCTATCCCGCGACAGGGACTGGAAACACCATATATTTT.

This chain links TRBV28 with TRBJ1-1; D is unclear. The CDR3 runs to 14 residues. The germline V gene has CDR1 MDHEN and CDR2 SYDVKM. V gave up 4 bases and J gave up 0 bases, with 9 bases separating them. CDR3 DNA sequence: TGTGCCAGCAGTTCAGGAGGGATGAACACTGAAGCTTTCTTT. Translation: CASSSGGMNTEAFF.

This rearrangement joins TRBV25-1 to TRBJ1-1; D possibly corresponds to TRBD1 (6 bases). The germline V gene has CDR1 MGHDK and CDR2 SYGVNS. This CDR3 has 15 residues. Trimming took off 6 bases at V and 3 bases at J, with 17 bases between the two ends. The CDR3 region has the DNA TGTGCCAGCAGGGGGGCCGGGACACATCACACTGAAGCTTTCTTT. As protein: CASRGAGTHHTEAFF.

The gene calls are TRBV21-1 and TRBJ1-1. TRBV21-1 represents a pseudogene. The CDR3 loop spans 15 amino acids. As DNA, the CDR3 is TGTGCCAGCAGCAATGAAAGGCCGCCGGCCACTGAAGCTTTCTTT. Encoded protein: CASSNERPPATEAFF.